The entry below describes one TCR beta chain. Sequenced by immunoSEQ multiplex PCR; TCRdb stores in-frame clones only, minus some. The data show under 150,000 clones, more than 85% seen once. This sample is drawn from a study of T cell responses to AZD1222 COVID-19 vaccine. About the research overall: Second-dose groups at about 4 or about 12 weeks were pooled.

V lost 2 bases, J lost 0 bases, and 10 bases lay in between. Germline CDR1 SEHNR, CDR2 FQNEAQ (reference sequence). The CDR3 sequence is 15 residues long. This rearrangement joins TRBV7-9 to TRBJ1-1; D gene unclear. The TCR was taken from an adult in good health. The specimen comprised peripheral blood, sampled on day 0 of AZD1222 vaccination. CDR3 residues: CASSLLNSMNTEAFF. CDR3 nucleotide sequence: TGTGCCAGCAGCTTACTGAACAGCATGAACACTGAAGCTTTCTTT.